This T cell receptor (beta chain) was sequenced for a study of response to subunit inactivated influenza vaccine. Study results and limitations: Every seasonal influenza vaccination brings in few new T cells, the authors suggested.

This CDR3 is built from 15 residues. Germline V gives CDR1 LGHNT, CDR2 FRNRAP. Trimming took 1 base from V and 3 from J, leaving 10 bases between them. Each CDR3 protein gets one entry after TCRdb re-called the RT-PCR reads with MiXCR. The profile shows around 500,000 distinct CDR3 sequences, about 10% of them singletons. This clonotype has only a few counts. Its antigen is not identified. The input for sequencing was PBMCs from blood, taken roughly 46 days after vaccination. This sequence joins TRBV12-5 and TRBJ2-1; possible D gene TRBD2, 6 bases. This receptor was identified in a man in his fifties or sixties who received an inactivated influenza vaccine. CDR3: CASGLGDFDYNEQFF. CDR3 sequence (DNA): TGTGCTAGTGGTTTGGGGGACTTCGACTACAATGAGCAGTTCTTC.